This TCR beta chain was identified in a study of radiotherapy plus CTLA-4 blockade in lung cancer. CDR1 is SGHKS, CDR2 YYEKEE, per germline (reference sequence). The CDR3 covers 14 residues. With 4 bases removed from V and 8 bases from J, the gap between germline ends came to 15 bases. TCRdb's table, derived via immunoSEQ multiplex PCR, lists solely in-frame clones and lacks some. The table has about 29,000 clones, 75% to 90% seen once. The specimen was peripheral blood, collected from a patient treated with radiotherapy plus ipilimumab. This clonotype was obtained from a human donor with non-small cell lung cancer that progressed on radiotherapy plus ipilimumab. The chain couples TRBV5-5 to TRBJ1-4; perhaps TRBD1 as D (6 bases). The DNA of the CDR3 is TGTGCCAGCAGCCTAGGGGGGGAAGGCGAAAAACTGTTTTTT. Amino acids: CASSLGGEGEKLFF.